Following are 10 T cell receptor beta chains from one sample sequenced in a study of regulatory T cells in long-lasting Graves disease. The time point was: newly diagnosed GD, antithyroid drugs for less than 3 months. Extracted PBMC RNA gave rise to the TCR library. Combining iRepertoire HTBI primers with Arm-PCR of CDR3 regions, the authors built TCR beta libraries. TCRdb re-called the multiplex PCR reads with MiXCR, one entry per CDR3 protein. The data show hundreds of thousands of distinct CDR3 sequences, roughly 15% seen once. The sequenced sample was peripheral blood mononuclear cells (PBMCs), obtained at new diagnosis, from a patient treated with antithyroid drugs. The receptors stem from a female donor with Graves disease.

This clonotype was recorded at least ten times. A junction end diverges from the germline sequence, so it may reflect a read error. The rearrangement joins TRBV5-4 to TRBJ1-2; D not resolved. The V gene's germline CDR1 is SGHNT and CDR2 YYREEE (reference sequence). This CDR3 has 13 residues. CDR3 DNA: TGTGCCAGCAGCCAAAGTTCCCTCTATGGCTGCACCTTC. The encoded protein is CASSQSSLYGCTF.

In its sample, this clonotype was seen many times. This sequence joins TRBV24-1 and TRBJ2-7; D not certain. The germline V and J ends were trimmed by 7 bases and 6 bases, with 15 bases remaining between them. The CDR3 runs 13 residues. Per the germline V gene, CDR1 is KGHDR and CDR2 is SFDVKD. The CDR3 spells CATSEDPTGEQYF. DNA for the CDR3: TGTGCCACCAGCGAGGACCCCACTGGCGAGCAGTACTTC.

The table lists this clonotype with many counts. The CDR3 region has the DNA TGTGCCAGCAGTTTCTCCGACAGGGTCGAGACCCAGTACTTC. Translation gives CASSFSDRVETQYF. This rearrangement joins TRBV27 to TRBJ2-5; 7 bases map to TRBD1. Germline V CDR1 and CDR2: MNHEY, SMNVEV (reference sequence). CDR3 size: 14 residues. Trimming removed 3 bases from V and 5 bases from J; junction bases left unmatched: 6.

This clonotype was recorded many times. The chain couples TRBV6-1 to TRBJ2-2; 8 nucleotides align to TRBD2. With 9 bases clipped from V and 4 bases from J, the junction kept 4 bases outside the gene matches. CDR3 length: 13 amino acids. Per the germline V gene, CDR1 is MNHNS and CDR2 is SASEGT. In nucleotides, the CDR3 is TGTGCCAGTCAGCGGGAGATCACCGGGGAGCTGTTTTTT. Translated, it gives CASQREITGELFF.

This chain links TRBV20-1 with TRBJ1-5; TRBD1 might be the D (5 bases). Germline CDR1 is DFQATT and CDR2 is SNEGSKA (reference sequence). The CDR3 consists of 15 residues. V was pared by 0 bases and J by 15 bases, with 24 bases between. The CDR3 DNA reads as TGCAGTGCTAGAGATAGGAAGAAAGGGGCCGGCGCAGGGCATTTT. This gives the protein CSARDRKKGAGAGHF.

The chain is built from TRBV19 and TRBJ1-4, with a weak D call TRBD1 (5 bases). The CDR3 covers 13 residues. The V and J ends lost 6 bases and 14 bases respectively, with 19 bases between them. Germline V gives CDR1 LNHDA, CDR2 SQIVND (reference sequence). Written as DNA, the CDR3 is TGTGCCAGTAGCCCCGCTGGGGGGTGGATTCTGTTTTTT. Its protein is CASSPAGGWILFF.

The CDR3 DNA reads TGTGCCAGCAGTCGACTTGGGACAGGGGATCAGCCCCAGCATTTT. Protein: CASSRLGTGDQPQHF. This chain links TRBV6-2 or TRBV6-3 with TRBJ1-5, with TRBD1 matching over 10 bases. The CDR3 contains 15 residues. The V and J ends lost 5 bases and 5 bases, in that order; junction bases with no gene match: 6. CDR1 and CDR2 from the germline V gene are MNHEY and SVGEGT.

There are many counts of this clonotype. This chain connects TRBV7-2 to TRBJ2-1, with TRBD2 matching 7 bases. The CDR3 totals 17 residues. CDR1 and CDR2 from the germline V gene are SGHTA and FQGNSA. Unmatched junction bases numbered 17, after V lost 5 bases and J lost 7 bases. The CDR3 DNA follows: TGTGCCAGCAGCCAAGGATGGAGCGGTGGGAGGGTGAATGAGCAGTTCTTC. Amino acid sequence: CASSQGWSGGRVNEQFF. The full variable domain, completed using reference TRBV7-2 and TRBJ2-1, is GAGVSQSPSNKVTEKGKDVELRCDPISGHTALYWYRQSLGQGLEFLIYFQGNSAPDKSGLPSDRFSAERTGGSVSTLTIQRTQQEDSAVYLCASSQGWSGGRVNEQFFGPGTRLTVL.

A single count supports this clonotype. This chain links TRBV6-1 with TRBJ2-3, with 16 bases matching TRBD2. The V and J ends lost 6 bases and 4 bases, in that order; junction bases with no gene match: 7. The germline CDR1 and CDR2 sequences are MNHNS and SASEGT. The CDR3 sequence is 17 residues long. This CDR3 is CASSDPGLAGGPDTQYF. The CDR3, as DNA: TGTGCCAGCAGCGATCCGGGACTAGCGGGGGGGCCAGATACGCAGTATTTT.

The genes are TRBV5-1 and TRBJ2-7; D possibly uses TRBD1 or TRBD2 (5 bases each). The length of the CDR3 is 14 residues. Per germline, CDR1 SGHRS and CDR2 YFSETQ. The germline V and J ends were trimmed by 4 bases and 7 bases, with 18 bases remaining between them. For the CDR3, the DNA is TGCGCCAGCAGCCTTGGGACGGCTGGACGGGAGCAGTACTTC. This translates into CASSLGTAGREQYF.